This T cell receptor beta chain was obtained from a study of T cells in Graves' hyperthyroidism and ophthalmopathy. Exclusion of a patient resulted from uncontrolled infection, other autoimmune disease, pregnancy or lactation. The CDR3 regions of TCR beta were amplified from RNA transcripts. HTBI primers drove first-round RT-PCR of the TCR CDR3. MiXCR, applied by TCRdb to the multiplex PCR reads, yields one record per CDR3 protein. The sample shows 330,000 or so distinct CDR3 sequences, 15% to 20% of them seen only once. CDR1 SNHLY and CDR2 FYNNEI come from the germline V gene. Trimming shortened V by 6 bases and J by 5 bases, and 16 bases separated the two germline ends. CDR3 length equals 14 residues. On this clonotype itself: As yet, its antigen is unknown.

Study-wide findings and caveats: Ophthalmopathy, which appeared later, was predicted by the model a median 6.5 months before onset.

Sequencing was performed on blood. The receptor was derived from a woman aged 40-49 years with Graves' ophthalmopathy. The chain links TRBV2 to TRBJ2-5, with a possible D match to TRBD2 (6 bases). CDR3 DNA sequence: TGTGCCAGCAGGGCGGCGGGGACCAGGGAGACCCAGTACTTC. It codes for CASRAAGTRETQYF.